This is a list of T cell receptor beta chains from one sample in a study of blood T cell repertoires in COVID-19. Generated by immunoSEQ multiplex PCR, the TCRdb table keeps only in-frame clones and is missing some. The sample has approximately 100,000 clones; approximately 70% are singletons. The sample was peripheral blood. The receptors come from a man older than 75 with acute or convalescent COVID-19. Both conserved end residues are part of each CDR3. A D gene is named only where the DNA matches it firmly. Not all rows give a size; the values are once, few, many and, for expanded clones, a class.

V,D,J,size,CDR3,DNA
TRBV5-1,TRBD2,TRBJ2-7,.,CASSLGGSGRLEQYF,TGCGCCAGCAGCTTGGGAGGTAGCGGGAGGCTCGAGCAGTACTTC
TRBV5-1,TRBD1,TRBJ1-3,.,CASRFGTGSGNTIYF,TGCGCCAGCAGATTTGGGACAGGCTCTGGAAACACCATATATTTT
TRBV18,.,TRBJ1-5,.,CASSPTGLKPQHF,TGTGCCAGCTCACCAACAGGGTTGAAGCCCCAGCATTTT
TRBV28,TRBD1,TRBJ1-4,.,CASSFQSGTGVGKLFF,TGTGCCAGCAGTTTCCAATCCGGGACAGGGGTCGGAAAACTGTTTTTT
TRBV19,.,TRBJ1-6,.,CASSISGSSNSPLHF,TGTGCCAGTAGTATATCGGGATCTAGCAATTCACCCCTCCACTTT
TRBV24-1,TRBD1,TRBJ2-3,.,CATSDFTGVTDTQYF,TGTGCCACCAGTGATTTTACAGGGGTCACAGATACGCAGTATTTT
TRBV28,.,TRBJ2-3,few,CASSFEGRSTDTQYF,TGTGCCAGCAGTTTCGAGGGCAGGAGCACAGATACGCAGTATTTT
TRBV24-1,.,TRBJ2-1,.,CATRGEQGYNEQFF,TGTGCCACCAGGGGCGAACAGGGTTACAATGAGCAGTTCTTC
TRBV18,.,TRBJ2-1,once,CASSRTYGSSYNEQFF,TGTGCCAGCTCGCGGACCTACGGGAGCTCCTACAATGAGCAGTTCTTC
TRBV19,.,TRBJ1-5,many,CASSIGHYQPQHF,TGTGCCAGTAGTATAGGACACTATCAGCCCCAGCATTTT
TRBV5-6,TRBD1,TRBJ2-2,.,CASSSDRGLPGELFF,TGTGCCAGCAGCTCGGACAGGGGTCTCCCCGGGGAGCTGTTTTTT
TRBV19,.,TRBJ1-4,.,CASSIPPGRVRREKLFF,TGTGCCAGTAGTATCCCACCGGGGAGGGTTCGACGAGAAAAACTGTTTTTT
TRBV7-9,TRBD1,TRBJ1-2,few,CASSVLTGGSGYTF,TGTGCCAGCAGCGTCCTGACAGGGGGAAGTGGCTACACCTTC
TRBV28,TRBD1,TRBJ1-3,few,CAVGGTGNGNTIYF,TGTGCCGTAGGAGGGACAGGGAACGGAAACACCATATATTTT
TRBV4-3,.,TRBJ1-5,.,CASSQEAVANQPQHF,TGCGCCAGCAGCCAGGAAGCCGTAGCTAATCAGCCCCAGCATTTT
TRBV4-3,TRBD1,TRBJ1-4,.,CASSLQGASANEKLFF,TGCGCCAGCAGCCTCCAGGGGGCCTCGGCTAATGAAAAACTGTTTTTT
TRBV5-8,TRBD1,TRBJ2-5,.,CASSPGTGGAGETQYF,TGTGCCAGCAGCCCTGGGACAGGGGGCGCGGGAGAGACCCAGTACTTC
TRBV4-1,TRBD1,TRBJ2-5,few,CASSQDPGQGVLETQYF,TGCGCCAGCAGCCAAGATCCGGGACAGGGGGTCTTGGAGACCCAGTACTTC
TRBV7-2,.,TRBJ1-2,.,CASSLAQQIYGYTF,TGTGCCAGCAGCTTAGCGCAACAGATCTATGGCTACACCTTC
TRBV9,.,TRBJ1-1,.,CASSIRPGQGKEAFF,TGTGCCAGCAGCATTCGACCGGGACAAGGCAAAGAAGCTTTCTTT
TRBV19,.,TRBJ1-5,.,CASKGQDNSNQPQHF,TGTGCCAGTAAGGGGCAGGATAATAGCAATCAGCCCCAGCATTTT
TRBV19,.,TRBJ2-5,.,CASSILNREETQYF,TGTGCCAGTAGTATCCTTAACAGAGAAGAGACCCAGTACTTC
TRBV15,.,TRBJ2-3,.,CATSSQGDTQYF,TGTGCCACCAGCAGCCAGGGGGATACGCAGTATTTT
TRBV7-2,.,TRBJ2-7,.,CASMGAAPYEQYF,TGTGCCAGCATGGGCGCCGCCCCCTACGAGCAGTACTTC
TRBV28,TRBD2,TRBJ2-3,.,CASSFLGLAGVGGTDTQYF,TGTGCCAGCAGTTTCCTGGGACTAGCGGGAGTTGGCGGCACAGATACGCAGTATTTT
TRBV7-9,TRBD2,TRBJ2-1,.,CASSLGGLAGGEQFF,TGTGCCAGCAGCTTAGGGGGACTAGCGGGAGGCGAGCAGTTCTTC
TRBV5-8,.,TRBJ2-1,.,CASSPRGGVNEQFF,TGTGCCAGCAGCCCAAGGGGGGGGGTCAATGAGCAGTTCTTC
TRBV9,TRBD2,TRBJ2-3,.,CASSVGAGLAGDTQYF,TGTGCCAGCAGCGTCGGTGCAGGACTAGCGGGAGATACGCAGTATTTT
TRBV5-1,.,TRBJ1-1,.,CASSLEAVRTEAFF,TGCGCCAGCAGCTTGGAGGCGGTTCGCACTGAAGCTTTCTTT